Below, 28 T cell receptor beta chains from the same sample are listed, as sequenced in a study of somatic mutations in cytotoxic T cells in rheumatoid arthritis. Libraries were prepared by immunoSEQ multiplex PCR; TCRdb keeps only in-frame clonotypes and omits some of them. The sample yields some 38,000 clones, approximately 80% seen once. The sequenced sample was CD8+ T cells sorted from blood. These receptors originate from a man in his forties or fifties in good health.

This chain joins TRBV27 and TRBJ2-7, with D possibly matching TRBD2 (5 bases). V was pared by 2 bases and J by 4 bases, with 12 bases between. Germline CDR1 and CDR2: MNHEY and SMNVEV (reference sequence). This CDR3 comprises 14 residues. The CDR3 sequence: CASSLVGSPYEQYF. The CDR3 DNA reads TGTGCCAGCAGTTTAGTGGGGAGTCCTTACGAGCAGTACTTC.

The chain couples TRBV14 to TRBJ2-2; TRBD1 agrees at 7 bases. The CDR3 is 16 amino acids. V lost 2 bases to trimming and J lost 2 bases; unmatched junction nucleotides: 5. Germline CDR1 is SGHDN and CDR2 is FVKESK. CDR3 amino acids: CASSQSRTGNTGELFF. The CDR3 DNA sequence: TGTGCCAGCAGCCAATCCCGGACAGGCAACACCGGGGAGCTGTTTTTT.

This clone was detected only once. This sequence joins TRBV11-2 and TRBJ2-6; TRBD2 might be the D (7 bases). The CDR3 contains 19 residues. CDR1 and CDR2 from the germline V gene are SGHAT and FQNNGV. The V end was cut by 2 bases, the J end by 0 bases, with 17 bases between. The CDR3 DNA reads TGTGCCAGCAGCTTAAGGGGGGGCCCCGAGATCTCTGGGGCCAACGTCCTGACTTTC. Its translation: CASSLRGGPEISGANVLTF. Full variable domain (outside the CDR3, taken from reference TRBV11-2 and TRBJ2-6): EAGVAQSPRYKIIEKRQSVAFWCNPISGHATLYWYQQILGQGPKLLIQFQNNGVVDDSQLPKDRFSAERLKGVDSTLKIQPAKLEDSAVYLCASSLRGGPEISGANVLTFGAGSRLTVL.

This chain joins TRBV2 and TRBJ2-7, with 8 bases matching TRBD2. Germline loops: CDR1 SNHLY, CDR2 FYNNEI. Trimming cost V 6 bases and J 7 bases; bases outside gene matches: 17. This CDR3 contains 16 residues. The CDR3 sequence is CASSLRAGGGKWEQYF. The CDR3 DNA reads TGTGCCAGCAGCCTGCGAGCGGGCGGGGGGAAATGGGAGCAGTACTTC.

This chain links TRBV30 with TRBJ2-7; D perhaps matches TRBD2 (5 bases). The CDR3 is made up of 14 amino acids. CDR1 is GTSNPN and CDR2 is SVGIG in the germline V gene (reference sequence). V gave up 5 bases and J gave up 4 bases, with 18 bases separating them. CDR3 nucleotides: TGTGCCTGGGACTCCCAGGACTCCCGATACGAGCAGTACTTC. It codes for CAWDSQDSRYEQYF.

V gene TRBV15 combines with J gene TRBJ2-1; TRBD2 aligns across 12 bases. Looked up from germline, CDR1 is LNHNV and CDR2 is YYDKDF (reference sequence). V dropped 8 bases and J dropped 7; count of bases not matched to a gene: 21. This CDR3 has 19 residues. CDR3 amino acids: CATGETLSPTSGSRNEQFF. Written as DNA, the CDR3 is TGTGCCACCGGAGAAACCCTTAGCCCGACTAGCGGGAGTAGAAATGAGCAGTTCTTC. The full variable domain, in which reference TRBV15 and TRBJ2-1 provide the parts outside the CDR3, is DAMVIQNPRYQVTQFGKPVTLSCSQTLNHNVMYWYQQKSSQAPKLLFHYYDKDFNNEADTPDNFQSRRPNTSFCFLDIRSPGLGDTAMYLCATGETLSPTSGSRNEQFFGPGTRLTVL.

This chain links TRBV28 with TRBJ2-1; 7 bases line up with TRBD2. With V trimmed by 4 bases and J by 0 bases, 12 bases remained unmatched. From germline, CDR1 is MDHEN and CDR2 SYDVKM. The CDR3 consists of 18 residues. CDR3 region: CASSSTMLADISYNEQFF. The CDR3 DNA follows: TGTGCCAGCAGTTCGACTATGCTAGCGGACATCTCCTACAATGAGCAGTTCTTC.

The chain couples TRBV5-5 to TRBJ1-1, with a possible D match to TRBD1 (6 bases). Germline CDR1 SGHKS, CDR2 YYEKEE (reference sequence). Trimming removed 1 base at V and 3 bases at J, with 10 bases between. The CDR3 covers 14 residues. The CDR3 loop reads CASSLRTAHTEAFF. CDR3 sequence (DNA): TGTGCCAGCAGCTTGAGGACAGCCCACACTGAAGCTTTCTTT.

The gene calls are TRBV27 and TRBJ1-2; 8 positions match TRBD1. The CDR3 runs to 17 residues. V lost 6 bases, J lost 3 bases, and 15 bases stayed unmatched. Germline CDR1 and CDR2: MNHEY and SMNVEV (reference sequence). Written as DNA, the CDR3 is TGTGCCAGCAGAAAAGGGCAGGGGGCTCTTGATGACTATGGCTACACCTTC. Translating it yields CASRKGQGALDDYGYTF.

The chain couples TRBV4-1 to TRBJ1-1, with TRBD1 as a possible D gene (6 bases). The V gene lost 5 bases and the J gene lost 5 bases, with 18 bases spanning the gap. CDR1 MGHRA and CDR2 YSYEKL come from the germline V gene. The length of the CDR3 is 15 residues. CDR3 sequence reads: CASSSPGGQRTEAFF. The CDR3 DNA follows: TGCGCCAGCAGCTCCCCCGGGGGGCAGAGAACTGAAGCTTTCTTT.

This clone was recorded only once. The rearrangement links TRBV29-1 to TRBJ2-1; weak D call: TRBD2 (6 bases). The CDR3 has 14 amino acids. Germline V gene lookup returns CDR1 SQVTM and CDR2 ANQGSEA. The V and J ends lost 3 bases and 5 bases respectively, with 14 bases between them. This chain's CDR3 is CSVEGGTLNNEQFF. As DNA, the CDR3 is TGCAGCGTTGAGGGGGGTACCCTTAACAATGAGCAGTTCTTC.

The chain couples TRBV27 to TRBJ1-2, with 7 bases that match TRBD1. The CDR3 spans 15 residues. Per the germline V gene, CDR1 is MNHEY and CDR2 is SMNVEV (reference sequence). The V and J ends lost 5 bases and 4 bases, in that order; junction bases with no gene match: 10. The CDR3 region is CASSTRTGGGYGYTF. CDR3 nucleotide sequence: TGTGCCAGCAGTACTCGGACAGGCGGGGGCTATGGCTACACCTTC.

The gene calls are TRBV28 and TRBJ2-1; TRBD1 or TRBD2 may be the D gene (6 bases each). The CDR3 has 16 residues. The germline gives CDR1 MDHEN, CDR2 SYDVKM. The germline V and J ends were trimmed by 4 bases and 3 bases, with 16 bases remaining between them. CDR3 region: CASSSGASANYNEQFF. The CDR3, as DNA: TGTGCCAGCAGTTCGGGGGCTTCCGCCAACTACAATGAGCAGTTCTTC.

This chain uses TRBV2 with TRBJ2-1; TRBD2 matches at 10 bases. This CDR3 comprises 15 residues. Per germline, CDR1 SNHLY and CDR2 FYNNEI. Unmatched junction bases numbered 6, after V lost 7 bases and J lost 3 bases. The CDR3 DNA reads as TGTGCCAGCACCGACGGACTAGCGGTCTACAATGAGCAGTTCTTC. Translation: CASTDGLAVYNEQFF.

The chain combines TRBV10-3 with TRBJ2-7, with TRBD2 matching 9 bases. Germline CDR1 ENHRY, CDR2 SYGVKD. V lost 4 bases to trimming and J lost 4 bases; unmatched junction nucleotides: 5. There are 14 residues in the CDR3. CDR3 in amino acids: CAISATSGIYEQYF. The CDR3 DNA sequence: TGTGCCATCAGTGCGACTAGCGGAATTTACGAGCAGTACTTC.

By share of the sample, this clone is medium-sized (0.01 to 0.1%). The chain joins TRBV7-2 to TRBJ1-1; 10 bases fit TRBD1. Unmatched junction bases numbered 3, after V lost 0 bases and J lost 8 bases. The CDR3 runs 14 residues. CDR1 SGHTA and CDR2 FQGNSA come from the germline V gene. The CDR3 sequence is CASSLAGTGVEAFF. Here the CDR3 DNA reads TGTGCCAGCAGCTTAGCCGGGACAGGGGTGGAAGCTTTCTTT.

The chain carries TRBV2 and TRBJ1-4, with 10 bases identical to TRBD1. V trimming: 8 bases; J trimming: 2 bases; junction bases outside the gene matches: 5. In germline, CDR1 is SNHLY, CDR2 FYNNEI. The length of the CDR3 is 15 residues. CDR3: CASLGQGVTNEKLFF. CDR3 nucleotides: TGTGCCAGCCTAGGACAGGGGGTGACTAATGAAAAACTGTTTTTT.

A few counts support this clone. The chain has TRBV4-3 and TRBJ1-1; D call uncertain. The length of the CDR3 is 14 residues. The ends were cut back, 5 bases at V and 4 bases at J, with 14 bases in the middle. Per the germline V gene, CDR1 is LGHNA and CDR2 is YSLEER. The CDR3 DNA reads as TGCGCCAGCAGCGCCTCGGCCGGAGGCACTGAAGCTTTCTTT. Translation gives CASSASAGGTEAFF.

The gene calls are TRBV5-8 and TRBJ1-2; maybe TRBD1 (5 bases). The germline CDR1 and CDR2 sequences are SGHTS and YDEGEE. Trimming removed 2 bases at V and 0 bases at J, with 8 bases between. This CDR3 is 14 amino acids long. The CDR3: CASSFRAPNYGYTF. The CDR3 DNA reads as TGTGCCAGCAGCTTCAGGGCCCCTAACTATGGCTACACCTTC.

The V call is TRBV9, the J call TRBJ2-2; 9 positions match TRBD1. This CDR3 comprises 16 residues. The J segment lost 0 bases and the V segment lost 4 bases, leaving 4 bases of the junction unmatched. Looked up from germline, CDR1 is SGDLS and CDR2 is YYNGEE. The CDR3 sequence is CASSIRQGANTGELFF. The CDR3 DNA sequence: TGTGCCAGCAGCATTCGACAGGGGGCGAACACCGGGGAGCTGTTTTTT.

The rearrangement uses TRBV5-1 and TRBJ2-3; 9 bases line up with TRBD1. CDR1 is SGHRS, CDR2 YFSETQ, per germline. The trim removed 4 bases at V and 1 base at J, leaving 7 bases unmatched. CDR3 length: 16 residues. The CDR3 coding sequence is TGCGCCAGCAGCCTAGGACAGGGGTCCCGCACAGATACGCAGTATTTT. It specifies CASSLGQGSRTDTQYF.

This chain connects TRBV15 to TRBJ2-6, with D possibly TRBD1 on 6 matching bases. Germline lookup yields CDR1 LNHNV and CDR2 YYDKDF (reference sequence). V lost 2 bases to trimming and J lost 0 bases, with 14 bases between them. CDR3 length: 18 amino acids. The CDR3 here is CATSRMDSGSSGANVLTF. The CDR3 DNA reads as TGTGCCACCAGCAGAATGGACAGTGGGAGCTCTGGGGCCAACGTCCTGACTTTC.

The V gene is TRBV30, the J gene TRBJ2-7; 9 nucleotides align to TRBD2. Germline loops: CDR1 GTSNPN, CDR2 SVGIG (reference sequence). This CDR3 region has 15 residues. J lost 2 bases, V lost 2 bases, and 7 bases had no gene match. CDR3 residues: CAWSPGAGGAYEQYF. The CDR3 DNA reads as TGTGCCTGGAGTCCCGGGGCGGGAGGGGCCTACGAGCAGTACTTC.

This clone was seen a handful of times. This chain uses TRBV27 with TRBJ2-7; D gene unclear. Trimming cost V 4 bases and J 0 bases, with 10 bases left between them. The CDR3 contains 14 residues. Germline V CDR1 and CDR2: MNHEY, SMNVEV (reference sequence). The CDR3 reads CASSWAGISYEQYF. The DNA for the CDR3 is TGTGCCAGCAGTTGGGCAGGTATCTCCTACGAGCAGTACTTC.

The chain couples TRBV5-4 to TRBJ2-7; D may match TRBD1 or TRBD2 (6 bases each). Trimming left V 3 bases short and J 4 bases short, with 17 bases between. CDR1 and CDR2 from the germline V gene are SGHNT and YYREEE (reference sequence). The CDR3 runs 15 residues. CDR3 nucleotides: TGTGCCAGCAGCTGGGGCCGGGGGCCAGGTTACGAGCAGTACTTC. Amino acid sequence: CASSWGRGPGYEQYF.

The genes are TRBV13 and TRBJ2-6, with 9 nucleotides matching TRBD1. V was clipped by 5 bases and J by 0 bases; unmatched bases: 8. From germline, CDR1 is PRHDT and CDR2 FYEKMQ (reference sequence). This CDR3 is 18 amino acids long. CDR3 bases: TGTGCCAGCAGCCCCTCCGGACAGGGGTCCTCTGGGGCCAACGTCCTGACTTTC. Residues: CASSPSGQGSSGANVLTF.

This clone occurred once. CDR3 sequence reads: CASSTEGALETQYF. The CDR3, as DNA: TGTGCCAGCAGCACAGAGGGGGCCTTGGAGACCCAGTACTTC. The V call is TRBV7-9, the J call TRBJ2-5; 7 nucleotides agree with TRBD1. This CDR3 spans 14 amino acids. Trimming removed 5 bases from V and 5 bases from J; junction bases left unmatched: 8. The germline V gene encodes CDR1 SEHNR and CDR2 FQNEAQ (reference sequence).

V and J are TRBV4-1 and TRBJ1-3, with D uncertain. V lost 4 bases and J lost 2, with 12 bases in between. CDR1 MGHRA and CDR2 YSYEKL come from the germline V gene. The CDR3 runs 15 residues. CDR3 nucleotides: TGCGCCAGCAGCCCTGAACCTGGACCTGGAAACACCATATATTTT. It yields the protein CASSPEPGPGNTIYF.